The text below deals with one T cell receptor (beta chain). The antigen is unknown. The data derive from a study of T-cell reconstitution after alpha-beta-depleted transplantation in children. The study's findings and limits: Reported findings indicate that, about two months after transplant, alpha-beta T cells came from several hundred expanded clones, which were derived from non-depleted graft cells. Newly produced T cells mostly accounted for T-cell counts and diversity one year post-transplant. Several patients had high TCRbeta diversity at day 60; it came from surviving recipient T cells and thymic progenitors.

CDR3 length: 17 residues. Germline V gene lookup returns CDR1 LNHNV and CDR2 YYDKDF (reference sequence). V lost 0 bases, J lost 1 base, and 7 bases stayed unmatched. TCRbeta library construction was performed incorporating unique molecular identifiers. MiXCR, applied by TCRdb to the PCR reads, yields one record per CDR3 protein. The profile shows about 980,000 distinct CDR3 sequences, 25% to 30% of them singletons. The TCR was taken from a boy under two years old who had a stem cell transplant for SCID, so the T cells may come from the graft donor. The chain recombines TRBV15 with TRBJ2-5, with TRBD2 matching over 8 bases. The specimen was PBMCs, mostly from graft donor cells, collected 360 days after TCRalphabeta/CD19-depleted stem cell transplant. CDR3 nucleotide sequence: TGTGCCACCAGCAGAGAATATTCGGGGGGGGCCCAAGAGACCCAGTACTTC. Protein product: CATSREYSGGAQETQYF.